This entry is about one T cell receptor beta chain. Here immunoSEQ multiplex PCR was the method, and the copy in TCRdb shows in-frame clones only, minus some. The sample includes about 98,000 clones, roughly 86% of them seen just once. The data were taken from a study of blood T cell repertoires in COVID-19. Background on the study: COVID-19 samples from acute and convalescent phases originated in the United States, Italy and Spain. PBMCs, B-cell-depleted T cells, or T cells provided the cDNA or gDNA that made up the material.

Trimming took 0 bases from V and 8 from J, leaving 13 bases between them. Germline lookup yields CDR1 LNHDA and CDR2 SQIVND (reference sequence). This CDR3 comprises 14 residues. The sequenced sample was peripheral blood. The chain recombines TRBV19 with TRBJ1-2; D is ambiguous. This sequence was found in a man in his fifties with acute or convalescent COVID-19. The CDR3 loop reads CASSIDRPDGGYTF. CDR3 nucleotide sequence: TGTGCCAGTAGTATAGATCGGCCCGACGGGGGCTACACCTTC.